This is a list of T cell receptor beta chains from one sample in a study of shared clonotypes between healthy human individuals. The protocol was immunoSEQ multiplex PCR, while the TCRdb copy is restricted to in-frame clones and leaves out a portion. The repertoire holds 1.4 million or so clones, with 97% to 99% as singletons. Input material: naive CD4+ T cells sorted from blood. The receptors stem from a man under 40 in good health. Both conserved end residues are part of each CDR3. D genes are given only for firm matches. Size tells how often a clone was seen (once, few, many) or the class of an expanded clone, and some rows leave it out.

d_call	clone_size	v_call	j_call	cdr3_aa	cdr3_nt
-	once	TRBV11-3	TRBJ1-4	CASSLAVGGFEKLFF	TGTGCCAGCAGCTTGGCGGTTGGAGGATTTGAAAAACTGTTTTTT
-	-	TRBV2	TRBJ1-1	CASSGEKNTEAFF	TGTGCCAGCAGTGGGGAGAAGAACACTGAAGCTTTCTTT
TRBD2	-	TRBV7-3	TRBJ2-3	CASSRSGLGTDTQYF	TGTGCCAGCAGCCGTAGCGGACTAGGCACAGATACGCAGTATTTT
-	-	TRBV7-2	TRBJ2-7	CASSSPRDTAYEQYF	TGTGCCAGCAGCTCGCCGCGGGACACCGCCTACGAGCAGTACTTC
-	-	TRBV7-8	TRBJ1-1	CASSLRGVDTEAFF	TGTGCCAGCAGCTTGCGAGGGGTTGACACTGAAGCTTTCTTT
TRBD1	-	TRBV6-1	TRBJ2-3	CASPRTGGIDTQYF	TGTGCCAGCCCACGGACAGGGGGCATAGATACGCAGTATTTT
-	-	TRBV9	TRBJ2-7	CASSVGGGLEGYEQYF	TGTGCCAGCAGCGTAGGGGGTGGACTTGAGGGCTACGAGCAGTACTTC
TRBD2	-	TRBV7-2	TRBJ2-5	CASSFLAGQETQYF	TGTGCCAGCAGCTTTCTAGCGGGACAAGAGACCCAGTACTTC
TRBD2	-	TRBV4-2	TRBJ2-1	CASSQEQAAGGRGQFF	TGTGCCAGCAGCCAAGAACAGGCAGCGGGAGGCCGGGGGCAGTTCTTC
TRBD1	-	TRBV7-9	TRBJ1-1	CASSGWGTGDTEAFF	TGTGCCAGCAGCGGATGGGGGACAGGGGACACTGAAGCTTTCTTT
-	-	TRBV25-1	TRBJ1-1	CASSELTRFGDTEAFF	TGTGCCAGCAGTGAATTGACGAGGTTTGGGGACACTGAAGCTTTCTTT
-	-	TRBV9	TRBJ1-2	CASSVEGGGVKGYTF	TGTGCCAGCAGCGTAGAAGGTGGAGGGGTGAAAGGCTACACCTTC
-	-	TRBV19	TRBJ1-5	CASNFGEQGQPQHF	TGTGCCAGTAACTTCGGTGAACAGGGCCAGCCCCAGCATTTT
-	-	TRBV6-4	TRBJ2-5	CASRDTTVQGVGEETQYF	TGTGCCAGCAGGGATACGACTGTACAGGGCGTTGGTGAGGAGACCCAGTACTTC
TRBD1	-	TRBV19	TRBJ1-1	CASSIIYASDRGDTEAFF	TGTGCCAGTAGTATTATATATGCCTCGGACAGGGGGGACACTGAAGCTTTCTTT
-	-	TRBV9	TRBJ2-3	CASSALDTQYF	TGTGCCAGCAGCGCCCTGGATACGCAGTATTTT
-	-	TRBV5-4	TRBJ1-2	CASSPGGGLYGYTF	TGTGCCAGCAGCCCGGGGGGGGGCCTCTATGGCTACACCTTC
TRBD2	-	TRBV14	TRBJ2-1	CASSQGFTGTSGLFSYNEQFF	TGTGCCAGCAGCCAAGGGTTTACCGGGACTAGCGGGTTATTCTCCTACAATGAGCAGTTCTTC
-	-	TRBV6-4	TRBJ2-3	CASSAASADTQYF	TGTGCCAGCAGTGCCGCTAGCGCAGATACGCAGTATTTT
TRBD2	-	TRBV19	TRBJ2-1	CASRIRSSGNEQFF	TGTGCCAGTAGGATAAGATCTAGCGGCAATGAGCAGTTCTTC
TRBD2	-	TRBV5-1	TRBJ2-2	CASSFLLAESTGELFF	TGCGCCAGCAGCTTTTTACTAGCGGAAAGCACCGGGGAGCTGTTTTTT
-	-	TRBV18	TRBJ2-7	CASSPFVLATEQYF	TGTGCCAGCTCACCTTTCGTCTTAGCTACCGAGCAGTACTTC
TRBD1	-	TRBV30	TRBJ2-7	CAWRGDRVYEQYF	TGTGCCTGGAGAGGGGACAGGGTCTACGAGCAGTACTTC
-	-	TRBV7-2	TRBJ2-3	CASSLVFVYTDTQYF	TGTGCCAGCAGCTTAGTTTTTGTCTACACAGATACGCAGTATTTT
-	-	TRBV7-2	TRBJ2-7	CASSLDGGRIYEQYF	TGTGCCAGCAGCTTAGATGGGGGGCGTATTTACGAGCAGTACTTC
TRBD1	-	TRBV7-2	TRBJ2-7	CASSWNRDRVLPSYEQYF	TGTGCCAGCAGCTGGAACCGGGACAGGGTTCTCCCTTCCTACGAGCAGTACTTC
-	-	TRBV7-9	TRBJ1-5	CASSYSGGENSNQPQHF	TGTGCCAGCAGCTATAGCGGGGGAGAAAATAGCAATCAGCCCCAGCATTTT
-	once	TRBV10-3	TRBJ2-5	CATTPRRRDLYQETQYF	TGTGCCACCACCCCCCGACGGCGGGACCTCTACCAAGAGACCCAGTACTTC
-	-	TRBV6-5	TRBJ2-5	CASRTFTRGQETQYF	TGTGCCAGCCGAACCTTCACACGAGGCCAAGAGACCCAGTACTTC
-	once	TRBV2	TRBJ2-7	CASSDQGQGYEQYF	TGTGCCAGCAGTGACCAGGGGCAGGGCTACGAGCAGTACTTC
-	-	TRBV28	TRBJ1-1	CASNRDRRFF	TGTGCCAGCAACCGCGACCGGCGATTCTTT
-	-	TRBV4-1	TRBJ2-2	CASSQDRVNTGELFF	TGCGCCAGCAGCCAAGATAGGGTAAACACCGGGGAGCTGTTTTTT
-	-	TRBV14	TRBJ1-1	CASSHRSVSEAFF	TGTGCCAGCAGCCACAGGTCCGTATCCGAAGCTTTCTTT
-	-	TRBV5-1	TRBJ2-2	CASALFSGANTGELFF	TGCGCCAGCGCTCTCTTTAGCGGAGCGAACACCGGGGAGCTGTTTTTT
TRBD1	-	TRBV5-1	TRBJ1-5	CASSLGQGGQPQHF	TGCGCCAGCAGCTTGGGGCAGGGGGGTCAGCCCCAGCATTTT
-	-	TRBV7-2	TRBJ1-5	CASSWDALPQPQHF	TGTGCCAGCAGCTGGGACGCCCTTCCTCAGCCCCAGCATTTT
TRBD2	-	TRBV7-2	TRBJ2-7	CASSPRTSGTEQYF	TGTGCCAGCAGCCCCCGGACTAGCGGGACCGAGCAGTACTTC
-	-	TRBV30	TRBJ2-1	CAWSVATEQFF	TGTGCCTGGAGTGTGGCGACTGAGCAGTTCTTC
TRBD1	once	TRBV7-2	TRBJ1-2	CASSLQGAFDYGYTF	TGTGCCAGCAGCTTACAGGGGGCGTTTGACTATGGCTACACCTTC
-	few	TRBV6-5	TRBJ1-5	CASSYSRNQPQHF	TGTGCCAGCAGTTACTCGAGGAATCAGCCCCAGCATTTT
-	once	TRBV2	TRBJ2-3	CASTEGRGRTDTQYF	TGTGCCAGCACCGAAGGGCGGGGGCGGACAGATACGCAGTATTTT
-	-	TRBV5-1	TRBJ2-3	CASSFNWGTDTQYF	TGCGCCAGCAGCTTCAATTGGGGGACAGATACGCAGTATTTT
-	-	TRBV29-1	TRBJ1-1	CSVVGAEAFF	TGCAGCGTTGTGGGCGCTGAAGCTTTCTTT
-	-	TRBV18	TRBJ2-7	CASSPVGNEQYF	TGTGCCAGCTCACCGGTCGGTAACGAGCAGTACTTC
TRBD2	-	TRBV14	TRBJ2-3	CASKAGLAADTQYF	TGTGCCAGCAAGGCCGGACTAGCGGCAGATACGCAGTATTTT
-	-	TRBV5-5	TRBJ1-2	CASSSSSNYGYTF	TGTGCCAGCAGCTCCAGTTCTAACTATGGCTACACCTTC
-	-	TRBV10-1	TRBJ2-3	CASSDGPRQYF	TGCGCCAGCAGTGACGGGCCAAGGCAGTATTTT
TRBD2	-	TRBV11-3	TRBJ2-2	CASSLAFSSGMGGTGELFF	TGTGCCAGCAGCTTAGCCTTTTCTAGCGGGATGGGAGGCACCGGGGAGCTGTTTTTT
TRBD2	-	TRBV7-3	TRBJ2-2	CASSLRSGSFTGELFF	TGTGCCAGCAGCTTACGGAGCGGGAGTTTTACCGGGGAGCTGTTTTTT
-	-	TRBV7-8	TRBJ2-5	CASSSYSQETQYF	TGTGCCAGCAGCTCCTACAGTCAAGAGACCCAGTACTTC
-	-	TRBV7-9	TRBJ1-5	CASSFGAGVDQPQHF	TGTGCCAGCAGCTTTGGTGCGGGGGTTGATCAGCCCCAGCATTTT
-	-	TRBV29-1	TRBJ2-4	CSVTLAKNIQYF	TGCAGCGTCACCCTAGCCAAAAACATTCAGTACTTC
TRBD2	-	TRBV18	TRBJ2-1	CASSPVPHSGGYNEQFF	TGTGCCAGCTCACCAGTGCCTCACAGCGGGGGATACAATGAGCAGTTCTTC
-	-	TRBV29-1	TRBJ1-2	CSVDPVGQINYGYTF	TGCAGCGTTGACCCGGTGGGGCAAATCAACTATGGCTACACCTTC
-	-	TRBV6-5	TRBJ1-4	CASSSSMLANEKLFF	TGTGCCAGCAGTTCATCAATGCTGGCTAATGAAAAACTGTTTTTT
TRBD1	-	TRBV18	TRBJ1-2	CASSPTGDYYGYTF	TGTGCCAGCTCACCGACAGGGGACTACTATGGCTACACCTTC
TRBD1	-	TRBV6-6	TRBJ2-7	CASRNSGQGEQYF	TGTGCCAGCAGGAACTCCGGACAGGGCGAGCAGTACTTC
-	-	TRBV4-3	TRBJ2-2	CASSQDGGDTYTGELFF	TGCGCCAGCAGCCAAGATGGTGGGGACACGTACACCGGGGAGCTGTTTTTT